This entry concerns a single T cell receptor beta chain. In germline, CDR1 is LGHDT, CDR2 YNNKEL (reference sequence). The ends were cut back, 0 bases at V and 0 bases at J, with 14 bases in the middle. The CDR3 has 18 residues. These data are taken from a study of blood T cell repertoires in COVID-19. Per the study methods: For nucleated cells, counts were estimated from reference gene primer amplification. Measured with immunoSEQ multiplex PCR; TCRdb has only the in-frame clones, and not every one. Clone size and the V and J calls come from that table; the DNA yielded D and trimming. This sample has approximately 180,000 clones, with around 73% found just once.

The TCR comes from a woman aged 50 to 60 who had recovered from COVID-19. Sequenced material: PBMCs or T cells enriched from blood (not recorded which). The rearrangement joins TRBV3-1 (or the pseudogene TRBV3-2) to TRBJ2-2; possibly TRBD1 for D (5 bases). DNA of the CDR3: TGTGCCAGCAGCCAAGATAGGGGCTGGCTCGCGAACACCGGGGAGCTGTTTTTT. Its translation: CASSQDRGWLANTGELFF.